Shown below are 19 T cell receptor beta chains from a single sample sequenced in a study of graft-versus-host responses after intestinal transplantation. These receptors' antigens are unknown. Measured with immunoSEQ multiplex PCR; TCRdb has only the in-frame clones, and not every one. The sample lists some 48,000 clones, 84% occurring once. Material: unstimulated CD4+ T cells sorted from spleen or lymph node cells, obtained before transplant. Receptor source: a human donor who was the organ donor for an intestinal transplant.

The chain links TRBV5-4 to TRBJ2-2; D uncertain. The CDR3 consists of 14 residues. Germline V gene sequence: CDR1 SGHNT, CDR2 YYREEE (reference sequence). V lost 4 bases and J 6 bases, leaving 13 bases between the germline ends. The CDR3 region is CASSPYLGPGELFF. The DNA for the CDR3 is TGTGCCAGCAGCCCCTATCTAGGCCCCGGGGAGCTGTTTTTT.

CDR3 in DNA: TGTGCCAGTATGGGGGGAATACCTAATCAGCCCCAGCATTTT. Translated: CASMGGIPNQPQHF. V usage is TRBV19 and J usage is TRBJ1-5; weak D call: TRBD1 (5 bases). The V gene lost 7 bases and the J gene lost 4 bases, with 14 bases spanning the gap. Germline CDR1 and CDR2: LNHDA and SQIVND (reference sequence). CDR3 length: 14 amino acids.

This clone has a single count. V is TRBV11-2 and J is TRBJ1-2; 8 bases align to TRBD1. This CDR3 contains 14 residues. After removal of 3 bases from V and 4 bases from J, the junction contained 4 bases not matched to a gene. Germline values: CDR1 SGHAT, CDR2 FQNNGV. The CDR3 sequence: CASSLLTGGYGYTF. The CDR3 nucleotides are TGTGCCAGCAGCTTGCTAACAGGGGGCTATGGCTACACCTTC.

This clone was counted a few times. This chain links TRBV9 with TRBJ2-7; D is possibly TRBD1 or TRBD2 (5 bases each). The CDR3 contains 15 residues. The germline V gene encodes CDR1 SGDLS and CDR2 YYNGEE. The ends were cut back, 0 bases at V and 0 bases at J, with 10 bases in the middle. The CDR3 sequence: CASSVAEGTSYEQYF. The CDR3, as DNA: TGTGCCAGCAGCGTAGCAGAGGGGACCTCCTACGAGCAGTACTTC.

This chain connects TRBV30 to TRBJ2-1, with 8 bases lining up with TRBD2. Unmatched junction bases numbered 8, after V lost 3 bases and J lost 4 bases. This CDR3 has 15 residues. CDR1 and CDR2 (germline): GTSNPN, SVGIG (reference sequence). The CDR3 reads CAWSSGTSVYNEQFF. The CDR3 nucleotides read TGTGCCTGGAGCTCCGGGACTAGTGTGTACAATGAGCAGTTCTTC.

This clone was picked up a small number of times. The chain combines TRBV5-1 with TRBJ2-3; 7 bases map to TRBD2. The CDR3 is 16 residues long. Germline assignment: CDR1 SGHRS and CDR2 YFSETQ. V lost 3 bases, J lost 0 bases, and 7 bases stayed unmatched. CDR3 bases: TGCGCCAGCAGCTCTACTAGCGCGATTAGCACAGATACGCAGTATTTT. It is translated as CASSSTSAISTDTQYF.

The rearrangement uses TRBV5-6 and TRBJ1-5; possibly TRBD1 for D (6 bases). Germline-derived CDR1 and CDR2 are SGHDT and YYEEEE. V was trimmed by 4 bases and J by 5 bases, leaving 16 bases between them. The CDR3 has 15 residues. The CDR3 region is CASSLTGTPHQPQHF. The DNA of the CDR3 is TGTGCCAGCAGCCTAACCGGGACACCACATCAGCCCCAGCATTTT.

The rearrangement joins TRBV10-3 to TRBJ1-2; TRBD1 agrees at 7 bases. With V trimmed by 7 bases and J by 2 bases, 10 bases remained unmatched. CDR1 is ENHRY, CDR2 SYGVKD, per germline. The CDR3 sequence is 15 residues long. The CDR3 DNA reads TGTGCCATCACCACCGAGACAGGGCTCAACTATGGCTACACCTTC. Its protein product is CAITTETGLNYGYTF.

Details on this clone: Distinct nucleotide sequences in the sample also encode this CDR3. This rearrangement joins TRBV7-2 to TRBJ2-3, with 7 nucleotides matching TRBD2. This CDR3 has 14 residues. The V gene's germline CDR1 is SGHTA and CDR2 FQGNSA. The ends lost 2 bases at V and 1 base at J; junction bases unmatched: 0. The CDR3 sequence is CASSLTSGTDTQYF. CDR3 DNA sequence: TGTGCCAGCAGCTTAACTAGCGGCACAGATACGCAGTATTTT.

J is TRBJ2-7 and V is TRBV2; the D gene is possibly TRBD2 (6 bases). Germline assignment: CDR1 SNHLY and CDR2 FYNNEI. Trimming cost V 6 bases and J 3 bases, with 9 bases left between them. CDR3 length equals 12 residues. CDR3 nucleotides: TGTGCCAGCAGGGAGACTAGCTACGAGCAGTACTTC. It encodes CASRETSYEQYF.

The chain links TRBV6-5 to TRBJ1-1; maybe TRBD1 (6 bases). CDR3 length: 14 amino acids. V dropped 8 bases and J dropped 5 bases, with 18 bases sitting between them. Per the germline V gene, CDR1 is MNHEY and CDR2 is SVGAGI. CDR3 protein: CASRKVTGRTEAFF. For the CDR3, the DNA is TGTGCCAGCCGCAAAGTAACAGGGAGAACTGAAGCTTTCTTT.

V gene TRBV25-1 combines with J gene TRBJ2-1; D is perhaps TRBD1 (6 bases). The CDR3 is made up of 17 amino acids. Germline lookup yields CDR1 MGHDK and CDR2 SYGVNS. Trimming stripped 6 bases from V and 4 bases from J, with 22 bases between. CDR3 bases: TGTGCCAGCAGCGAAGCCCTCGGGACAATCCCTTACAATGAGCAGTTCTTC. It is translated as CASSEALGTIPYNEQFF. Drawing the rest from reference TRBV25-1 and TRBJ2-1, the complete variable domain is EADIYQTPRYLVIGTGKKITLECSQTMGHDKMYWYQQDPGMELHLIHYSYGVNSTEKGDLSSESTVSRIRTEHFPLTLESARPSHTSQYLCASSEALGTIPYNEQFFGPGTRLTVL.

The CDR3 DNA reads as TGTGCCAGCAGCTTGAGGGACAGCTCCTACGAGCAGTACTTC. Amino acid sequence: CASSLRDSSYEQYF. The chain uses TRBV11-1 and TRBJ2-7, with 7 bases identical to TRBD1. CDR1 is SGHAT and CDR2 is FQDESV in the germline V gene (reference sequence). V dropped 3 bases and J dropped 0; count of bases not matched to a gene: 2. The CDR3 totals 14 residues.

The V call is TRBV4-1, the J call TRBJ1-5; 11 nucleotides line up with TRBD1. The V and J ends lost 4 bases and 7 bases, in that order; junction bases with no gene match: 3. Germline V gene data show CDR1 as MGHRA and CDR2 as YSYEKL. The CDR3 sequence is 14 residues long. The CDR3 DNA reads as TGCGCCAGCAGCCTAAGGGACAGGGGGCAGCCCCAGCATTTT. This sequence encodes CASSLRDRGQPQHF.

The rearrangement uses TRBV5-4 and TRBJ2-5; D might be TRBD2 (6 bases). CDR1 is SGHNT, CDR2 YYREEE, per germline (reference sequence). The CDR3 runs to 13 residues. V lost 4 bases and J lost 1, with 8 bases in between. The DNA of the CDR3 is TGTGCCAGCAGCAAACTAGCCCAAGAGACCCAGTACTTC. Its translation is CASSKLAQETQYF.

This clone was picked up one time. The chain combines TRBV5-4 with TRBJ2-7; D is possibly TRBD2 (5 bases). Germline CDR1 reads SGHNT; CDR2 reads YYREEE (reference sequence). The CDR3 is made up of 17 amino acids. V was pared by 2 bases and J by 3 bases, with 21 bases between. The CDR3 loop is CASSFGIQRIQYYEQYF. The CDR3 region has the DNA TGTGCCAGCAGCTTTGGAATCCAGCGGATACAATACTACGAGCAGTACTTC.

The rearrangement links TRBV5-6 to TRBJ1-2, with 10 bases lining up with TRBD1. V lost 4 bases to trimming and J lost 2 bases; unmatched junction nucleotides: 5. The CDR3 is 15 amino acids. Germline V gives CDR1 SGHDT, CDR2 YYEEEE. CDR3 DNA sequence: TGTGCCAGCAGCCACGACAGGGGGCCGAACTATGGCTACACCTTC. Amino acids: CASSHDRGPNYGYTF. The variable domain in full, completed from reference TRBV5-6 and TRBJ1-2, reads DAGVTQSPTHLIKTRGQQVTLRCSPKSGHDTVSWYQQALGQGPQFIFQYYEEEERQRGNFPDRFSGHQFPNYSSELNVNALLLGDSALYLCASSHDRGPNYGYTFGSGTRLTVV.

This clone was observed a handful of times. The chain links TRBV5-1 to TRBJ2-5, with D maybe TRBD1 (5 bases). Trimming removed 0 bases at V and 1 base at J, with 7 bases between. Germline V lookup: CDR1 SGHRS, CDR2 YFSETQ. The CDR3 is 14 residues long. This chain's CDR3 is CASSLGDSQETQYF. The CDR3 bases are TGCGCCAGCAGCTTGGGCGACAGCCAAGAGACCCAGTACTTC.

CDR3 nucleotides: TGTGCCAGTAGTCCCGGGACAGGGGGAGTCTACGAGCAGTACTTC. This gives the protein CASSPGTGGVYEQYF. The rearrangement links TRBV19 to TRBJ2-7, with 11 bases lining up with TRBD1. Per the germline V gene, CDR1 is LNHDA and CDR2 is SQIVND (reference sequence). The CDR3 has 15 amino acids. V lost 5 bases and J lost 3; bases outside the gene matches: 6.